A single sample gave rise to the 10 T cell receptor beta chains below, sequenced in a study of blood T cell repertoires in COVID-19. TCRdb's copy holds only in-frame clones and misses some; the assay was immunoSEQ multiplex PCR. Counted here are about 140,000 clones, approximately 81% occurring once; the ten biggest clones make up 5.5%. The sequenced sample was PBMCs or T cells enriched from blood (not recorded which). Every receptor here comes from a man in his forties with acute COVID-19.

This clone was seen just once. Since the CDR3 does not end with the conserved phenylalanine or tryptophan, this likely comes from a read error. The limits of the CDR3 on the DNA are not certain, so only TCRdb's listed CDR3 is given. The CDR3 loop is CSVQVNTRDTLAL. The chain recombines TRBV29-1 with TRBJ2-3; no check of the table's D call, TRBD1, against the DNA was made. Germline V CDR1 and CDR2: SQVTM, ANQGSEA. The CDR3 is 13 amino acids in total, end residues counted.

The chain employs TRBV18 and TRBJ2-2, with 10 bases identical to TRBD2. Germline V gene data show CDR1 as KGHSH and CDR2 as LQKENI. The junction had 8 bases not matched to a gene; V was cut back by 3 bases and J by 7 bases. The CDR3 sequence is 16 residues long. The CDR3 loop is CASSPLAGEASGELFF. CDR3 nucleotide sequence: TGTGCCAGCTCACCCCTAGCGGGAGAGGCCAGCGGGGAGCTGTTTTTT.

The V call is TRBV7-6, the J call TRBJ2-5; D perhaps matches TRBD2 (6 bases). Germline V CDR1 and CDR2: SGHVS, FNYEAQ. Trimming removed 1 base at V and 0 bases at J, with 12 bases between. The CDR3 is 16 residues long. CDR3 amino acids: CASSLGGTANQETQYF. The CDR3 DNA sequence: TGTGCCAGCAGCTTAGGTGGGACTGCGAACCAAGAGACCCAGTACTTC.

This clone was detected only once. This chain links TRBV15 with TRBJ2-3; D unresolved. V lost 1 base to trimming and J lost 5 bases, with 10 bases between them. From germline, CDR1 is LNHNV and CDR2 YYDKDF (reference sequence). The length of the CDR3 is 14 residues. In nucleotides, the CDR3 is TGTGCCACCAGCAGAGTGGCGCGCGGAGATACGCAGTATTTT. Encoded protein: CATSRVARGDTQYF.

This chain's CDR3 is CASSLLGGREQYF. DNA of the CDR3: TGTGCCAGCAGTTTATTGGGGGGGCGCGAGCAGTACTTC. The chain couples TRBV28 to TRBJ2-7; a possible D gene is TRBD2 (7 bases). The CDR3 totals 13 residues. The germline gives CDR1 MDHEN, CDR2 SYDVKM. The V gene lost 1 base and the J gene lost 6 bases, with 10 bases spanning the gap.

The chain couples TRBV29-1 to TRBJ2-7; 7 bases are a match to TRBD2. Germline CDR1 SQVTM, CDR2 ANQGSEA. The V and J ends lost 4 bases and 4 bases, in that order; junction bases with no gene match: 7. The CDR3 spans 13 residues. This CDR3 reads CSVATSSSYEQYF. In DNA form, the CDR3 reads TGCAGCGTTGCGACTAGCAGTTCTTACGAGCAGTACTTC.

V is TRBV11-2 and J is TRBJ1-2; no clear D gene. Germline CDR1 and CDR2: SGHAT and FQNNGV. The CDR3 loop spans 13 amino acids. The V end was cut by 5 bases, the J end by 8 bases, with 15 bases between. The CDR3 is CASSPDPSGGYTF. For the CDR3, the DNA is TGTGCCAGCAGCCCCGACCCCTCGGGGGGCTACACCTTC. Complete variable domain (other parts from reference TRBV11-2 and TRBJ1-2): EAGVAQSPRYKIIEKRQSVAFWCNPISGHATLYWYQQILGQGPKLLIQFQNNGVVDDSQLPKDRFSAERLKGVDSTLKIQPAKLEDSAVYLCASSPDPSGGYTFGSGTRLTVV.

The chain links TRBV24-1 to TRBJ2-3, with 11 nucleotides matching TRBD1. The CDR3 loop spans 15 amino acids. V trimming: 3 bases; J trimming: 5 bases; junction bases outside the gene matches: 3. Germline loops: CDR1 KGHDR, CDR2 SFDVKD. The CDR3 here is CATSDTGTGGDTQYF. In nucleotides, the CDR3 is TGTGCCACCAGTGATACCGGGACAGGGGGAGATACGCAGTATTTT.

The chain combines TRBV11-2 with TRBJ2-2; TRBD2 matches at 7 bases. CDR3 length: 17 residues. J lost 3 bases, V lost 5 bases, and 12 bases had no gene match. In germline, CDR1 is SGHAT, CDR2 FQNNGV. CDR3 coding DNA: TGTGCCAGCAGCCTGATGATGGGAGGGCCTGACACCGGGGAGCTGTTTTTT. Translated, it gives CASSLMMGGPDTGELFF.

This clone was observed a few times. The rearrangement links TRBV6-5 to TRBJ2-1; D is perhaps TRBD2 (5 bases). Trimming took off 0 bases at V and 3 bases at J, with 12 bases between the two ends. CDR1 is MNHEY, CDR2 SVGAGI, per germline. The CDR3 is made up of 16 amino acids. The CDR3 DNA sequence: TGTGCCAGCAGTTACTCCTGGCGGGCTGACTACAATGAGCAGTTCTTC. Translating it yields CASSYSWRADYNEQFF.